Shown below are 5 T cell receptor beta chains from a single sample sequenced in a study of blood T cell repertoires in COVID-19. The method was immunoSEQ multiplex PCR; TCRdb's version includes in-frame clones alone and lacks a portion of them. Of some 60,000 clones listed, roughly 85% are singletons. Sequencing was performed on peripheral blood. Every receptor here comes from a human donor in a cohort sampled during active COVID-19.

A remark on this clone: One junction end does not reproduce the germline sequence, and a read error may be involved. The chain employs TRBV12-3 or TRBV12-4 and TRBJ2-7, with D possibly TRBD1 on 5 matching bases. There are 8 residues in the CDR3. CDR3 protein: CASRDTLF. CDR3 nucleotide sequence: TGTGCCAGCAGGGACACCCTTTTC.

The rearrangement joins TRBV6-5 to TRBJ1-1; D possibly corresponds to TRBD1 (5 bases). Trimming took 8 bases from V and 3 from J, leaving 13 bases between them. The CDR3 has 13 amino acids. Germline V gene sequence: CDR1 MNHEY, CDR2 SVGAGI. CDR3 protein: CASANYRHTEAFF. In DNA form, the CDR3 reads TGTGCCAGCGCCAACTACAGGCACACTGAAGCTTTCTTT.

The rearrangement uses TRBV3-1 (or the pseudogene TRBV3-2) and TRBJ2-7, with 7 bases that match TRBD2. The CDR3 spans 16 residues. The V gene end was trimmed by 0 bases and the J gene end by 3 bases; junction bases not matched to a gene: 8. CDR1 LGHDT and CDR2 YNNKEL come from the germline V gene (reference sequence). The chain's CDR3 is CASSQDLGGDFYEQYF. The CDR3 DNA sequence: TGTGCCAGCAGCCAAGATTTGGGGGGGGACTTCTACGAGCAGTACTTC.

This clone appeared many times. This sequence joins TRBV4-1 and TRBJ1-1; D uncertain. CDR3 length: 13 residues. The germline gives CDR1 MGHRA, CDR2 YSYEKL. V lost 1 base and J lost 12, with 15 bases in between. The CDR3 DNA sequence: TGCGCCAGCAGCCAAGTTCATCCCGTTTGGCCTTTCTTT. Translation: CASSQVHPVWPFF.

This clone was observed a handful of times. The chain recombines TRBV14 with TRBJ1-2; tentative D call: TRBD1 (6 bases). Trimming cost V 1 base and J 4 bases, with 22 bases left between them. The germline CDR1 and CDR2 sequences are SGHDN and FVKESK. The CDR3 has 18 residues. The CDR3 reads CASSQGFQLAGDSYGYTF. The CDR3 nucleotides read TGTGCCAGCAGCCAAGGTTTCCAATTAGCAGGGGATTCCTATGGCTACACCTTC.